Below are 3 T cell receptor beta chains sequenced from a single sample in a study of T cell responses to AZD1222 COVID-19 vaccine. Sequenced by immunoSEQ multiplex PCR; TCRdb stores in-frame clones only, minus some. This sample has about 130,000 clones, with around 83% found just once. This sample comprised peripheral blood, obtained on day 0 of AZD1222 vaccination. The source of these receptors is an adult in good health.

V is TRBV2 and J is TRBJ1-5; weak D call: TRBD1 (5 bases). The V gene lost 4 bases and the J gene lost 7 bases, with 11 bases spanning the gap. The CDR3 is 13 residues long. From germline, CDR1 is SNHLY and CDR2 FYNNEI. The CDR3 reads CASSGTLGQPQHF. The CDR3 nucleotides are TGTGCCAGCAGTGGGACATTAGGGCAGCCCCAGCATTTT.

J is TRBJ1-6 and V is TRBV23-1; D possibly corresponds to TRBD1 (5 bases). TRBV23-1 is an open reading frame, and its role is uncertain. Trimming left V 2 bases short and J 14 bases short, with 13 bases between. CDR3 length: 13 residues. The CDR3, as DNA: TGCGCCAGCAGTCAAGGGACGTCGGCGGCCCTCCACTTT. Its translation is CASSQGTSAALHF.

The chain uses TRBV6-4 and TRBJ2-7; D may be TRBD2 (5 bases). This CDR3 is 12 amino acids long. Germline V CDR1 and CDR2: MRHNA, SNTAGT. The CDR3 DNA is TGTAGCGGCGGTGGGAAATCCTACGAGCAGTACTTC. Amino acid sequence: CSGGGKSYEQYF.